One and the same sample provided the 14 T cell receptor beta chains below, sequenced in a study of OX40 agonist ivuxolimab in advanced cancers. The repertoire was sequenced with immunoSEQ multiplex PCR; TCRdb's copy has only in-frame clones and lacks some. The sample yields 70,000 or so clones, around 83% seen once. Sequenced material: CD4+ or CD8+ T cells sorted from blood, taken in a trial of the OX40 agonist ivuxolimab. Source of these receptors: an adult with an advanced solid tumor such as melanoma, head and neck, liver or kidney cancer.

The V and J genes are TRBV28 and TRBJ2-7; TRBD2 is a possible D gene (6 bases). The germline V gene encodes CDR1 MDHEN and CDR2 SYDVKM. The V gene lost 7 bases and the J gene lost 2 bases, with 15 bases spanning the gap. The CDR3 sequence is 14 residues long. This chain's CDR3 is CASMGTWATYEQYF. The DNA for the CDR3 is TGTGCCAGCATGGGGACTTGGGCCACCTACGAGCAGTACTTC.

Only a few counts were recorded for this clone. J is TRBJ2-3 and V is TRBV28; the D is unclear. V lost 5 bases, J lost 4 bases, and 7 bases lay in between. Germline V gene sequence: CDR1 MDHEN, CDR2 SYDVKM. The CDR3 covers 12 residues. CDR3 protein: CASSDAADTQYF. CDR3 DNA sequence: TGTGCCAGCAGTGATGCCGCAGATACGCAGTATTTT. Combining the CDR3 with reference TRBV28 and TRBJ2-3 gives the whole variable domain DVKVTQSSRYLVKRTGEKVFLECVQDMDHENMFWYRQDPGLGLRLIYFSYDVKMKEKGDIPEGYSVSREKKERFSLILESASTNQTSMYLCASSDAADTQYFGPGTRLTVL.

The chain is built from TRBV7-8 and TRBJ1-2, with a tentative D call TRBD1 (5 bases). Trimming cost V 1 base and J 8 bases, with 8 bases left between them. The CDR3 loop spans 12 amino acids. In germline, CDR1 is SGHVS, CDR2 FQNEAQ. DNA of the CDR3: TGTGCCAGCAGCTTAGAGGGGTACGGCTACACCTTC. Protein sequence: CASSLEGYGYTF.

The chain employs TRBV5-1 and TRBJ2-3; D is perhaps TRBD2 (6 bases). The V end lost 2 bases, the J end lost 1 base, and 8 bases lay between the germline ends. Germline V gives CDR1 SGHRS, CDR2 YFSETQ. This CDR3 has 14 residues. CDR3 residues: CASSFGGGTDTQYF. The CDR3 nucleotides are TGCGCCAGCAGCTTCGGCGGGGGCACAGATACGCAGTATTTT.

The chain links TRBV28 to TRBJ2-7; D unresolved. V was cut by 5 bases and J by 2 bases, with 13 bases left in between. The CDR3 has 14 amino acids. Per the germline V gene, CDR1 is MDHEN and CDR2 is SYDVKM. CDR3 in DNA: TGTGCCAGCAGTGTGGCAAAGGTCCCCTACGAGCAGTACTTC. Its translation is CASSVAKVPYEQYF.

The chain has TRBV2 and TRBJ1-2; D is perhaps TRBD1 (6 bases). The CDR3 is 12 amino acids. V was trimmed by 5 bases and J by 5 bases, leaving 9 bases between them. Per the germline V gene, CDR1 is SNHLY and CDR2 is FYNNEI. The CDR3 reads CASSRGRYGYTF. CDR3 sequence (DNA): TGTGCCAGCAGTAGGGGGAGGTATGGCTACACCTTC.

The CDR3 spells CASKDRGRTDTQYF. The CDR3 region has the DNA TGTGCCAGTAAGGACAGGGGGCGAACAGATACGCAGTATTTT. The chain links TRBV19 to TRBJ2-3; 11 bases map to TRBD1. V lost 7 bases, J lost 3 bases, and 3 bases stayed unmatched. The CDR3 runs 14 residues. Per germline, CDR1 LNHDA and CDR2 SQIVND (reference sequence).

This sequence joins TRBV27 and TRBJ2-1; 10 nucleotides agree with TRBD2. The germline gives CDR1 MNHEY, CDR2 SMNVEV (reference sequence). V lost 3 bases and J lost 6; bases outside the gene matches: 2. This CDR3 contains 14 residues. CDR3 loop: CASSFTSGINEQFF. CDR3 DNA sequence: TGTGCCAGCAGTTTCACTAGCGGGATCAATGAGCAGTTCTTC.

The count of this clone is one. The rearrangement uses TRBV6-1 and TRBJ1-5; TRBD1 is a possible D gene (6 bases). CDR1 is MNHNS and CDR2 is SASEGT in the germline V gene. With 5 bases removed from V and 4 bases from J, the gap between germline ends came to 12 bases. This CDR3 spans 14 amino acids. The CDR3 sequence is CASSTGTNNQPQHF. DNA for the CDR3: TGTGCCAGCAGTACCGGGACAAATAATCAGCCCCAGCATTTT.

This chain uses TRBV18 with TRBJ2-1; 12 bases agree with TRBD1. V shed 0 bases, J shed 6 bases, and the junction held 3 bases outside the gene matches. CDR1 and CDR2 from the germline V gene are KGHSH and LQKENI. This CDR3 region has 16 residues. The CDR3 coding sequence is TGTGCCAGCTCACCACCGGGACAGGGGGCTGGCAATGAGCAGTTCTTC. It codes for CASSPPGQGAGNEQFF.

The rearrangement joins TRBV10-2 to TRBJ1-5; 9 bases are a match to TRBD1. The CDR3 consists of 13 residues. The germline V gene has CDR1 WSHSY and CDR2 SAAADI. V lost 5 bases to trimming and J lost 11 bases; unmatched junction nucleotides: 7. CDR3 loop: CASSPGQGLSQHF. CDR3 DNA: TGCGCCAGCAGTCCGGGACAGGGCCTTTCCCAGCATTTT.

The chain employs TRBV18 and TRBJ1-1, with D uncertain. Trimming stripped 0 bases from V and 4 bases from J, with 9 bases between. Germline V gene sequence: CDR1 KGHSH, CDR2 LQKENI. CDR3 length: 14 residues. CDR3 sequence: CASSPPSVGTEAFF. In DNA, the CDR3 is TGTGCCAGCTCACCACCGTCGGTGGGCACTGAAGCTTTCTTT.

CDR3 loop: CASSLNSITGELFF. CDR3 nucleotides: TGTGCCAGCAGCTTAAACAGTATCACCGGGGAGCTGTTTTTT. The V and J genes are TRBV7-2 and TRBJ2-2, with D unclear. There are 14 residues in the CDR3. V was pared by 2 bases and J by 4 bases, with 8 bases between. CDR1 SGHTA and CDR2 FQGNSA come from the germline V gene.

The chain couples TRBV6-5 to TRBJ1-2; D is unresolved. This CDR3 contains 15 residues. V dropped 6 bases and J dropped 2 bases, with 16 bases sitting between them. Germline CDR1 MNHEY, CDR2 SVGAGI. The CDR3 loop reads CASRNPRKGNYGYTF. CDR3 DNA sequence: TGTGCCAGCAGAAACCCCCGGAAGGGCAACTATGGCTACACCTTC.